This is a list of T cell receptor beta chains from one sample in a study of technical replicates of blood from several donors. Data came from immunoSEQ multiplex PCR; TCRdb stores just in-frame clones and leaves some out. This sample has 100,000 or so clones, with roughly 96% found just once. Sequenced input: T cells isolated from PBMCs. These TCRs come from a human donor in good health. Each CDR3 is given with its conserved first and last residue. D genes are given only for firm matches. Where a row states a size, it is once, few, many or the class of an expanded clone; other rows omit it.

d_call j_call clone_size v_call cdr3_aa cdr3_nt
- TRBJ1-4 - TRBV29-1 CSVGATNEKLFF TGCAGCGTTGGGGCGACTAATGAAAAACTGTTTTTT
- TRBJ1-1 few TRBV20-1 CSATFRAEAFF TGCAGTGCTACCTTTCGGGCTGAAGCTTTCTTT
- TRBJ2-2 - TRBV27 CASSSNTGELFF TGTGCCAGCAGTTCAAACACCGGGGAGCTGTTTTTT
- TRBJ1-2 - TRBV10-2 CASRLSYGYTF TGCGCCAGCAGACTGAGCTATGGCTACACCTTC
- TRBJ2-7 - TRBV27 CASSLRLLGSPTYEQYF TGTGCCAGCAGTTTAAGATTGTTGGGGAGTCCTACCTACGAGCAGTACTTC
TRBD1 TRBJ1-2 once TRBV25-1 CASSEFGTGSYGYTF TGTGCCAGCAGTGAATTTGGGACAGGTTCCTATGGCTACACCTTC
TRBD2 TRBJ2-5 - TRBV5-1 CASSVLAGGPGETQYF TGCGCCAGCAGCGTACTAGCGGGAGGGCCGGGAGAGACCCAGTACTTC
TRBD1 TRBJ1-2 once TRBV5-6 CASGTSGGYGYTF TGTGCCAGCGGAACTTCAGGGGGCTATGGCTACACCTTC
TRBD2 TRBJ2-7 - TRBV30 CAWSGGGYEQYF TGTGCCTGGAGTGGGGGGGGCTACGAGCAGTACTTC
TRBD1 TRBJ2-6 - TRBV15 CATLLRTGGTGANVLTF TGTGCCACCCTCTTGAGGACAGGGGGAACTGGGGCCAACGTCCTGACTTTC
TRBD1 TRBJ2-1 few TRBV5-1 CASSLDRGQNEQFF TGCGCCAGCAGCTTGGACAGGGGGCAAAATGAGCAGTTCTTC
- TRBJ1-5 once TRBV6-1 CASDVPRGPMPQHF TGTGCCAGCGATGTCCCAAGGGGCCCCATGCCCCAGCATTTT
- TRBJ1-2 - TRBV28 CASLPTAYFSGYTF TGTGCCAGCTTACCGACAGCGTACTTTAGTGGCTACACCTTC
- TRBJ1-1 - TRBV4-1 CASSQVGDTEAFF TGCGCCAGCAGCCAAGTCGGAGACACTGAAGCTTTCTTT
TRBD1 TRBJ1-1 - TRBV5-1 CASSFQGAGTEAFF TGCGCCAGCAGCTTTCAGGGGGCTGGAACTGAAGCTTTCTTT
TRBD1 TRBJ2-1 - TRBV5-4 CASSLGQGAYNEQFF TGTGCCAGCAGCCTAGGACAGGGGGCCTACAATGAGCAGTTCTTC
- TRBJ2-5 - TRBV5-4 CASTDSETQYF TGTGCCAGCACCGACTCGGAGACCCAGTACTTC
TRBD1 TRBJ2-3 few TRBV25-1 CASSGTGADTQYF TGTGCCAGCAGTGGAACAGGGGCAGATACGCAGTATTTT
TRBD2 TRBJ2-1 - TRBV29-1 CSVPGVAGGNNEQFF TGCAGCGTCCCAGGGGTTGCGGGAGGGAACAATGAGCAGTTCTTC
TRBD1 TRBJ1-5 - TRBV19 CASSGTGPNQPQHF TGTGCCAGTTCGGGGACAGGGCCCAATCAGCCCCAGCATTTT
TRBD2 TRBJ2-5 - TRBV7-9 CASSLSLAAQETQYF TGTGCCAGCAGTCTAAGCCTAGCGGCCCAAGAGACCCAGTACTTC
TRBD1 TRBJ2-2 - TRBV30 CASGQENTGELFF TGTGCCTCGGGACAGGAGAACACCGGGGAGCTGTTTTTT
TRBD2 TRBJ2-2 - TRBV4-1 CASSQGLADNTGELFF TGCGCCAGCAGCCAGGGGCTAGCGGACAACACCGGGGAGCTGTTTTTT
TRBD2 TRBJ2-1 once TRBV6-1 CASSGTPGGANEQFF TGTGCCAGCAGTGGAACCCCCGGGGGGGCGAATGAGCAGTTCTTC
TRBD1 TRBJ1-1 - TRBV29-1 CSGGADRGAFF TGCAGCGGGGGGGCGGACAGGGGAGCTTTCTTT
TRBD1 TRBJ2-5 - TRBV10-3 CAIRSLTGAGETQYF TGTGCCATCAGGTCCCTGACAGGGGCAGGAGAGACCCAGTACTTC
TRBD2 TRBJ2-3 - TRBV6-5 CASSWRGRDTDTQYF TGTGCCAGCAGTTGGCGGGGGAGAGACACAGATACGCAGTATTTT
- TRBJ1-6 - TRBV6-1 CASSERGNSPLHF TGTGCCAGCAGTGAAAGGGGTAATTCACCCCTCCACTTT
- TRBJ1-5 once TRBV7-6 CASSLGAGESNQPQHF TGTGCCAGCAGCTTAGGGGCAGGGGAAAGCAATCAGCCCCAGCATTTT
- TRBJ2-3 - TRBV7-8 CASSFTSRGRDTQYF TGTGCCAGCAGCTTCACTAGCCGCGGACGGGATACGCAGTATTTT
- TRBJ2-2 - TRBV29-1 CSVEDRLITGELFF TGCAGCGTTGAAGATCGGTTGATCACCGGGGAGCTGTTTTTT
- TRBJ1-5 few TRBV28 CASSLSGDQPQHF TGTGCCAGCAGTTTGTCGGGGGATCAGCCCCAGCATTTT
- TRBJ2-2 - TRBV28 CASRYRGGGNTGELFF TGTGCCAGCAGGTACCGGGGAGGTGGGAACACCGGGGAGCTGTTTTTT
- TRBJ2-1 - TRBV7-6 CASSPISLVNEQFF TGTGCCAGCAGCCCTATCTCTCTAGTTAATGAGCAGTTCTTC
TRBD1 TRBJ1-1 - TRBV6-4 CASSAQGANSEAFF TGTGCCAGCAGTGCACAGGGGGCCAATTCCGAAGCTTTCTTT
- TRBJ2-7 - TRBV6-1 CARTFHRSSYEQYF TGTGCCAGAACCTTCCACAGGAGCTCCTACGAGCAGTACTTC
- TRBJ2-5 - TRBV11-2 CASSLAAEDETQYF TGTGCCAGCAGCTTGGCAGCGGAGGACGAGACCCAGTACTTC
TRBD2 TRBJ2-4 once TRBV6-1 CASWTSGKNIQYF TGTGCCAGCTGGACTAGCGGAAAAAACATTCAGTACTTC
- TRBJ1-2 - TRBV5-1 CASSLGQGRDYGYTF TGCGCCAGCAGCTTGGGGCAGGGGCGCGACTATGGCTACACCTTC
TRBD2 TRBJ2-1 once TRBV7-6 CASSWTSLAGNEQFF TGTGCCAGCAGCTGGACTAGCCTTGCCGGGAATGAGCAGTTCTTC
TRBD2 TRBJ2-2 - TRBV9 CASSVDLAGDTGELFF TGTGCCAGCAGCGTAGACCTAGCGGGAGACACCGGGGAGCTGTTTTTT
TRBD1 TRBJ1-5 - TRBV4-1 CASSLKGQGDNQPQHF TGCGCCAGCAGCCTTAAGGGACAGGGGGACAATCAGCCCCAGCATTTT
- TRBJ1-1 - TRBV6-5 CASRPRDWVREAFF TGTGCCAGCAGACCACGGGACTGGGTAAGAGAAGCTTTCTTT
- TRBJ1-3 - TRBV19 CASSIQQGASSGNTIYF TGTGCCAGTAGTATCCAGCAGGGCGCTAGCTCTGGAAACACCATATATTTT
TRBD1 TRBJ2-2 - TRBV7-7 CASSLGRDRAGSGELFF TGTGCTAGCAGCTTGGGGCGGGACAGGGCCGGATCCGGGGAGCTGTTTTTT